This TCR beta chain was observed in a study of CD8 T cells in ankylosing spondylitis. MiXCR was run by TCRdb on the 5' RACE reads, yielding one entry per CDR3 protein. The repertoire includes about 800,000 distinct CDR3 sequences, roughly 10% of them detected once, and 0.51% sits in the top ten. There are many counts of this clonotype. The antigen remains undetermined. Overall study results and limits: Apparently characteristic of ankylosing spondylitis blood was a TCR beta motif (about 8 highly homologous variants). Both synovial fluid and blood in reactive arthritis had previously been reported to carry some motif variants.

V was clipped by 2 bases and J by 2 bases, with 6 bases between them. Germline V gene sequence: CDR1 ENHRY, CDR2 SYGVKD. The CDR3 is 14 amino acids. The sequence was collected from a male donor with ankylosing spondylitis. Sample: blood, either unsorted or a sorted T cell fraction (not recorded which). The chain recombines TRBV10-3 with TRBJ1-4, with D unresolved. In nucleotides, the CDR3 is TGTGCCATCAGTGAGCGGCGGACTAATGAAAAACTGTTTTTT. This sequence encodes CAISERRTNEKLFF.